The rows below give T cell receptor delta chains drawn from one sample of a study of gamma-delta T cells after stem cell transplantation. TCRdb re-analyzed the RT-PCR reads via CATT. The table has about 3,400 delta-chain clones, 16% seen once. Specimen: gamma-delta T cells. The source of these receptors is a human donor. It is not recorded whose cells these are; they may come from a transplant donor. The CDR3 runs from the conserved cysteine through the conserved F or W. The order of the fields is D gene, clone size, V gene, J gene, CDR3 protein, CDR3 DNA. A D gene is named only where the DNA matches it firmly. The size entry gives how often the clone was seen (once, few, many) or a class if it is expanded.

>TRDD3|few|TRDV2|TRDJ1
CACEGLGDTPYTDKLIF
TGTGCCTGTGAGGGGCTGGGGGATACACCGTACACCGATAAACTCATCTTT
>NA|few|TRDV2|TRDJ3
CACDTPGFRAGNFSWDTRQMFF
TGTGCCTGTGACACCCCCGGGTTCCGCGCTGGGAACTTCTCCTGGGACACCCGACAGATGTTTTTC
>TRDD3|few|TRDV2|TRDJ1
CACDTLDGGYTPYTDKLIF
TGTGCCTGTGACACTTTGGATGGGGGATACACCCCCTACACCGACAAACTCATCTTT